A selection of T cell receptor beta chains follows, all from one sample in a study of human T cells and chemical hapten exposure. TCRdb reprocessed the RACE reads via MiXCR and lists one record per CDR3 protein. The table has 75,000 to 95,000 distinct CDR3 sequences, roughly 12% seen once. This sample comprised whole blood, obtained in connection with sensitization to the hapten diphenylcyclopropenone (DPC). Receptors were obtained from a woman in her sixties with alopecia areata. Some clones in this sample may be carry-over from other donors' samples. The CDR3 runs from the conserved cysteine through the conserved F or W. The D gene is left open where the match is weak. Expanded clones are given a class, and other clones once, few, many or no size at all.

>-|TRBJ1-2|TRBV24-1|-
CATSGGAAGGYTF
TGTGCCACCAGTGGCGGAGCGGCGGGTGGCTACACCTTC
>-|TRBJ2-4|TRBV3-1|-
CASSYSPKNIQYF
TGTGCCAGCAGCTACAGCCCCAAAAACATTCAGTACTTC
>TRBD1|TRBJ1-2|TRBV12-3/TRBV12-4|many
CASSSTGGYGYTF
TGTGCCAGCAGTTCGACAGGGGGTTATGGCTACACCTTC
>-|TRBJ2-3|TRBV19|many
CASTLAWDGADTQYF
TGTGCCAGTACCTTAGCATGGGATGGAGCAGATACGCAGTATTTT
>TRBD1|TRBJ2-4|TRBV28|many
CASGQGDYIQYF
TGTGCCAGCGGACAGGGTGATTACATTCAGTACTTC
>-|TRBJ2-7|TRBV11-2|-
CASSRRAGNEQYF
TGTGCCAGCAGCCGGAGGGCCGGGAACGAGCAGTACTTC
>-|TRBJ2-7|TRBV6-2/TRBV6-3|-
CASSSTGTEYF
TGTGCCAGCAGTTCCACAGGGACGGAGTACTTC
>-|TRBJ2-5|TRBV7-9|few
CASSPPAGPETQYF
TGTGCCAGCAGCCCCCCAGCCGGGCCTGAGACCCAGTACTTC
>-|TRBJ2-1|TRBV12-3/TRBV12-4|-
CASSLTEGEQFF
TGTGCCAGCAGTTTAACTGAGGGTGAGCAGTTCTTC
>-|TRBJ2-1|TRBV12-3/TRBV12-4|few
CASSLAGTNNEQFF
TGTGCCAGCAGTTTAGCGGGGACAAACAATGAGCAGTTCTTC
>TRBD2|TRBJ2-7|TRBV27|-
CASRGAGLSSYEQYF
TGTGCCAGCAGGGGAGCGGGGCTAAGCTCCTACGAGCAGTACTTC
>-|TRBJ2-1|TRBV7-2|many
CASSPDRLAEQFF
TGTGCCAGCAGCCCCGATCGTCTAGCTGAGCAGTTCTTC
>TRBD1|TRBJ2-1|TRBV11-3|many
CASSPTGSEQFF
TGTGCCAGCAGCCCGACAGGGTCTGAGCAGTTCTTC
>-|TRBJ1-5|TRBV30|-
CAWSVPRQDNQPQHF
TGTGCCTGGAGTGTACCCAGGCAGGACAATCAGCCCCAGCATTTT
>-|TRBJ2-1|TRBV7-6|many
CASSLVTARDEQFF
TGTGCCAGCAGCTTAGTGACAGCGCGAGATGAGCAGTTCTTC
>-|TRBJ1-4|TRBV2|few
CASRHGQLNEKLFF
TGTGCCAGCAGACATGGACAGCTTAATGAAAAACTGTTTTTT
>-|TRBJ1-1|TRBV29-1|-
CSVRAGRENTEAFF
TGCAGCGTTCGAGCGGGCAGGGAGAACACTGAAGCTTTCTTT
>-|TRBJ1-1|TRBV3-1|many
CASSQGLARSAEAFF
TGTGCCAGCAGCCAAGGATTGGCCCGGAGCGCTGAAGCTTTCTTT